The rows below give T cell receptor beta chains drawn from one sample of a study of shared clonotypes between healthy human individuals. TCRdb's copy holds only in-frame clones and misses some; the assay was immunoSEQ multiplex PCR. Among 2 million to 2.5 million clones listed, almost 96% were seen once. Sequences were obtained from naive CD4+ T cells sorted from blood. Every receptor here comes from a man between 18 and 29 years old in good health. Each CDR3 is given with its conserved first and last residue. Each record gives: CDR3 protein, CDR3 DNA, J gene, CDR3 length, D gene, V gene, clone size. D genes are given only for firm matches. Rows may omit the clone size; those that give it use once, few, many or a size class.

cdr3_aa: CASSLAGTDFYGYTF
cdr3_nt: TGTGCCAGCAGCTTAGCGGGGACAGACTTCTATGGCTACACCTTC
j_call: TRBJ1-2
cdr3_length: 15
d_call: TRBD1
v_call: TRBV7-2
clone_size: NA

cdr3_aa: CASSLASRSGETQYF
cdr3_nt: TGTGCCAGCAGCTTAGCCTCGAGATCCGGAGAGACCCAGTACTTC
j_call: TRBJ2-5
cdr3_length: 15
d_call: NA
v_call: TRBV7-2
clone_size: NA

cdr3_aa: CASSQDWGGVDNSPLHF
cdr3_nt: TGCGCCAGCAGCCAAGATTGGGGGGGCGTGGATAATTCACCCCTCCACTTT
j_call: TRBJ1-6
cdr3_length: 17
d_call: NA
v_call: TRBV4-3
clone_size: NA

cdr3_aa: CASTRGAPNYGYTF
cdr3_nt: TGTGCCAGTACCCGGGGGGCGCCTAACTATGGCTACACCTTC
j_call: TRBJ1-2
cdr3_length: 14
d_call: NA
v_call: TRBV19
clone_size: NA

cdr3_aa: CASSLVQGGAGEKLFF
cdr3_nt: TGTGCCAGCAGCTTAGTTCAGGGGGGCGCCGGTGAAAAACTGTTTTTT
j_call: TRBJ1-4
cdr3_length: 16
d_call: TRBD1
v_call: TRBV7-9
clone_size: NA

cdr3_aa: CASRLTFGGNQPQHF
cdr3_nt: TGTGCCAGCAGGCTGACCTTTGGGGGCAATCAGCCCCAGCATTTT
j_call: TRBJ1-5
cdr3_length: 15
d_call: NA
v_call: TRBV6-1
clone_size: NA

cdr3_aa: CAWSQQGAGGQPQHF
cdr3_nt: TGTGCCTGGAGTCAACAGGGGGCAGGTGGTCAGCCCCAGCATTTT
j_call: TRBJ1-5
cdr3_length: 15
d_call: TRBD1
v_call: TRBV30
clone_size: NA

cdr3_aa: CASSQVWTSNEKLFF
cdr3_nt: TGCGCCAGCAGCCAAGTGTGGACCTCCAATGAAAAACTGTTTTTT
j_call: TRBJ1-4
cdr3_length: 15
d_call: NA
v_call: TRBV4-3
clone_size: once

cdr3_aa: CASSPLLSGGLTEAFF
cdr3_nt: TGTGCCAGCTCACCACTCCTCTCAGGGGGACTTACTGAAGCTTTCTTT
j_call: TRBJ1-1
cdr3_length: 16
d_call: TRBD1
v_call: TRBV18
clone_size: NA

cdr3_aa: CASSLNSNTEAFF
cdr3_nt: TGTGCCAGCAGCTTAAACAGCAACACTGAAGCTTTCTTT
j_call: TRBJ1-1
cdr3_length: 13
d_call: NA
v_call: TRBV7-3
clone_size: NA

cdr3_aa: CASSSDRSQYF
cdr3_nt: TGTGCCAGCTCCTCAGACCGCTCTCAGTACTTC
j_call: TRBJ2-4
cdr3_length: 11
d_call: NA
v_call: TRBV18
clone_size: NA

cdr3_aa: CASSVDGLSSSYNSPLHF
cdr3_nt: TGTGCCAGCAGCGTAGACGGTCTTTCGAGCTCCTATAATTCACCCCTCCACTTT
j_call: TRBJ1-6
cdr3_length: 18
d_call: NA
v_call: TRBV9
clone_size: NA

cdr3_aa: CSGLAKNIQYF
cdr3_nt: TGCAGTGGGCTAGCCAAAAACATTCAGTACTTC
j_call: TRBJ2-4
cdr3_length: 11
d_call: NA
v_call: TRBV20-1
clone_size: NA

cdr3_aa: CASKPGVSSNSPLHF
cdr3_nt: TGTGCCAGCAAACCTGGAGTCAGCTCCAATTCACCCCTCCACTTT
j_call: TRBJ1-6
cdr3_length: 15
d_call: NA
v_call: TRBV6-1
clone_size: NA

cdr3_aa: CASSLGQGYGYTF
cdr3_nt: TGTGCCAGCAGTTTAGGGCAGGGGTATGGCTACACCTTC
j_call: TRBJ1-2
cdr3_length: 13
d_call: NA
v_call: TRBV28
clone_size: NA

cdr3_aa: CASTIGLAESTDTQYF
cdr3_nt: TGTGCCAGCACTATCGGACTAGCGGAAAGCACAGATACGCAGTATTTT
j_call: TRBJ2-3
cdr3_length: 16
d_call: TRBD2
v_call: TRBV27
clone_size: NA

cdr3_aa: CSVVTGTANTEAFF
cdr3_nt: TGCAGCGTGGTGACCGGGACAGCTAACACTGAAGCTTTCTTT
j_call: TRBJ1-1
cdr3_length: 14
d_call: TRBD1
v_call: TRBV29-1
clone_size: NA

cdr3_aa: CASSFGPDSTDTQYF
cdr3_nt: TGTGCCAGCAGTTTCGGCCCCGACAGCACAGATACGCAGTATTTT
j_call: TRBJ2-3
cdr3_length: 15
d_call: NA
v_call: TRBV28
clone_size: NA

cdr3_aa: CASSLAGPTYNSPLHF
cdr3_nt: TGCGCCAGCAGCTTGGCCGGGCCCACATATAATTCACCCCTCCACTTT
j_call: TRBJ1-6
cdr3_length: 16
d_call: NA
v_call: TRBV5-1
clone_size: once